This TCR beta chain stems from a study of blood T cell repertoires in COVID-19. Study at large: From the United States, Italy and Spain came samples of acute and convalescent COVID-19.

The CDR3 is 18 amino acids. Trimming removed 2 bases from V and 0 bases from J; junction bases left unmatched: 4. Germline values: CDR1 SGHRS, CDR2 YFSETQ. In the authors' methods: Reference gene primer amplification in the assay estimated nucleated cell counts. The data were produced by immunoSEQ multiplex PCR, yet TCRdb's version contains in-frame clones alone and is incomplete. V and J calls and clone size are copied from that table; D and trimming were computed from the DNA. The table shows fewer than 120,000 clones, with about 80% occurring only once. Sequencing was carried out using peripheral blood. The sequence was obtained from a woman of 80 years or more with acute or convalescent COVID-19. J is TRBJ2-2 and V is TRBV5-1, with 13 bases matching TRBD2. The CDR3 region has the DNA TGCGCCAGCAGCTTCCCGGGACTAGCGGGATCGAACACCGGGGAGCTGTTTTTT. It codes for CASSFPGLAGSNTGELFF.